This T cell receptor beta chain was sequenced in a study of human T cells and chemical hapten exposure. The CDR3 has 13 amino acids. J lost 8 bases, V lost 4 bases, and 4 bases had no gene match. The germline V gene has CDR1 SGDLS and CDR2 YYNGEE. The authors' processing: TCRs per sample had a median of approximately 100,000 and ranged from roughly 23,224 to 700,000. Each CDR3 protein gets one entry after TCRdb re-called the RACE reads with MiXCR. The V and J calls and clone size are TCRdb's, not the authors'. The sample lists around 71,000 distinct CDR3 sequences; around 10% were seen once. Sample time point: patch test 1, 2 weeks after DPC sensitization. Treatment: therapeutic diphenylcyclopropenone sensitization with weekly scalp DPC.

Sample: whole blood, taken in connection with sensitization to the hapten diphenylcyclopropenone (DPC). The source of this sequence is a woman aged 40 to 55 with alopecia areata. Some clones in this sample may be carry-over from other donors' samples. This chain uses TRBV9 with TRBJ1-3; 9 nucleotides match TRBD1. DNA for the CDR3: TGTGCCAGCAGCTCGACAGGGGGGGACACCATATATTTT. It encodes CASSSTGGDTIYF.